The 11 T cell receptor beta chains given below trace back to one sample, sequenced in a study of cytomegalovirus exposure and HLA in healthy donors. Both 60 Vbeta primers and 13 Jbeta primers went into the PCR. Sequenced by immunoSEQ multiplex PCR; TCRdb stores in-frame clones only, minus some. The sample includes more than 85,000 clones, more than 75% of them seen just once. The sample was PBMCs. The receptors were gathered from a woman in her fifties or sixties in good health and CMV-seropositive.

The CDR3 region is CSDGPGLAEAFF. The CDR3 DNA reads as TGCAGCGATGGGCCAGGGCTCGCTGAAGCTTTCTTT. This sequence joins TRBV29-1 and TRBJ1-1; D possibly corresponds to TRBD1 (5 bases). The CDR3 has 12 residues. V was shortened by 7 bases and J by 6 bases, with 15 bases between the two germline ends. The V gene's germline CDR1 is SQVTM and CDR2 ANQGSEA.

The sample holds a few counts of this clone. The J gene is TRBJ2-7, the V gene TRBV30, with 10 bases identical to TRBD1. J gave up 7 bases and V 5 bases, and 14 bases lay outside the gene matches. This CDR3 is 15 amino acids long. In germline, CDR1 is GTSNPN, CDR2 SVGIG (reference sequence). CDR3 region: CAWGRGQGRKGEQYF. In nucleotides, the CDR3 is TGTGCCTGGGGGAGGGGACAGGGGAGAAAAGGAGAGCAGTACTTC.

The V and J genes are TRBV18 and TRBJ2-7; 11 bases agree with TRBD1. From germline, CDR1 is KGHSH and CDR2 LQKENI. J lost 7 bases, V lost 3 bases, and 8 bases had no gene match. The CDR3 has 15 amino acids. Here the CDR3 DNA reads TGTGCCAGCTCACCGAGGGACAGGGGGTTTGGGGAGCAGTACTTC. Its protein product is CASSPRDRGFGEQYF.

The CDR3, as DNA: TGTGCCTGGAGATCATCAGGGGTATTGGTTTCACCCCTCCACTTT. This translates into CAWRSSGVLVSPLHF. The chain combines TRBV30 with TRBJ1-6; D might be TRBD1 (6 bases). Germline CDR1 and CDR2: GTSNPN and SVGIG (reference sequence). The CDR3 sequence is 15 residues long. Trimming left V 3 bases short and J 9 bases short, with 18 bases between.

The chain combines TRBV29-1 with TRBJ2-2; D remains ambiguous. The CDR3 contains 19 residues. From germline, CDR1 is SQVTM and CDR2 ANQGSEA. The V end lost 6 bases, the J end lost 0 bases, and 26 bases lay between the germline ends. CDR3 sequence reads: CSVYRPRGLMASNTGELFF. The CDR3 nucleotides read TGCAGCGTGTACAGACCACGTGGATTAATGGCATCGAACACCGGGGAGCTGTTTTTT.

The V gene is TRBV7-9, the J gene TRBJ1-2, with D tentatively TRBD1 (6 bases). V lost 5 bases to trimming and J lost 3 bases, with 25 bases between them. Germline assignment: CDR1 SEHNR and CDR2 FQNEAQ (reference sequence). The CDR3 consists of 18 residues. The CDR3 DNA follows: TGTGCCAGCAGCCCAATTCCCTTCTCTCAAGGGGGAGACTATGGCTACACCTTC. Amino acid sequence: CASSPIPFSQGGDYGYTF.

This clone came up a few times. The chain has TRBV14 and TRBJ1-4; D gene unclear. The CDR3 totals 15 residues. The germline V gene has CDR1 SGHDN and CDR2 FVKESK. The V gene lost 1 base and the J gene lost 3 bases, with 9 bases spanning the gap. In nucleotides, the CDR3 is TGTGCCAGCAGCCAAGTGCGACTTTCTAATGAAAAACTGTTTTTT. Protein sequence: CASSQVRLSNEKLFF.

This sequence joins TRBV15 and TRBJ2-6; TRBD1 agrees at 11 bases. Germline CDR1 LNHNV, CDR2 YYDKDF (reference sequence). V was pared by 1 base and J by 1 base, with 6 bases of the junction left unmatched. This CDR3 is 19 amino acids long. CDR3 region: CATSRVGTGGPSGANVLTF. Written as DNA, the CDR3 is TGTGCCACCAGCAGAGTGGGGACAGGGGGTCCATCTGGGGCCAACGTCCTGACTTTC.

The rearrangement uses TRBV19 and TRBJ2-5, with 8 positions matching TRBD2. The CDR3 contains 15 residues. The V and J ends lost 6 bases and 5 bases, in that order; junction bases with no gene match: 11. CDR1 and CDR2 (germline): LNHDA, SQIVND (reference sequence). CDR3 nucleotide sequence: TGTGCCAGTAGCTCCTCCGGGACTAGGTTGGAGACCCAGTACTTC. The encoded protein is CASSSSGTRLETQYF.

The J gene is TRBJ2-5, the V gene TRBV6-1; 9 nucleotides match TRBD2. The CDR3 loop spans 14 amino acids. J was trimmed by 2 bases and V by 11 bases; bases with no gene match: 9. CDR1 and CDR2 from the germline V gene are MNHNS and SASEGT. This CDR3 reads CASEKRGVQETQYF. DNA of the CDR3: TGTGCCTCCGAGAAGCGGGGGGTTCAAGAGACCCAGTACTTC.

V usage is TRBV9 and J usage is TRBJ2-3; 10 nucleotides agree with TRBD2. Germline V gene sequence: CDR1 SGDLS, CDR2 YYNGEE. The CDR3 extends over 14 amino acids. V shed 4 bases, J shed 12 bases, and the junction held 11 bases outside the gene matches. This CDR3 reads CASSSRTSGGGQYF. The CDR3 coding sequence is TGTGCCAGCAGCTCCAGGACTAGCGGAGGGGGACAGTATTTT.